The clone carrying this T cell receptor (beta chain) was counted a few times. Its antigen is as yet unknown. V dropped 0 bases and J dropped 2 bases, with 12 bases sitting between them. Germline V CDR1 and CDR2: SGHDT, YYEEEE. The CDR3 consists of 16 residues. Hyperthyroidism of Graves' type that showed no ophthalmopathy progression within 18 months was stable. RNA transcripts served as the template for amplifying TCR beta CDR3 regions. An initial round of RT-PCR targeting the TCR CDR3 relied on the HTBI primer set. Each CDR3 protein is one row after TCRdb ran MiXCR on the multiplex PCR reads. Of 300,000 to 400,000 distinct CDR3 sequences in the sample, about 12% were seen once. This record belongs to a study of T cells in Graves' hyperthyroidism and ophthalmopathy. Study in general: Blood from the periphery was taken at initial diagnosis, before any treatment.

Study-wide results and limits: Also found in blood were most expanded thyroid clonotypes above 0.001.

This TCR came from a woman between 18 and 30 years old with Graves' hyperthyroidism. This chain connects TRBV5-6 to TRBJ1-5; TRBD1 is a possible D gene (5 bases). Sequenced: blood. The CDR3 reads CASSLGDRHRNQPQHF. For the CDR3, the DNA is TGTGCCAGCAGCTTGGGCGACAGACACCGCAATCAGCCCCAGCATTTT. The full variable domain, completed using reference TRBV5-6 and TRBJ1-5, is DAGVTQSPTHLIKTRGQQVTLRCSPKSGHDTVSWYQQALGQGPQFIFQYYEEEERQRGNFPDRFSGHQFPNYSSELNVNALLLGDSALYLCASSLGDRHRNQPQHFGDGTRLSIL.